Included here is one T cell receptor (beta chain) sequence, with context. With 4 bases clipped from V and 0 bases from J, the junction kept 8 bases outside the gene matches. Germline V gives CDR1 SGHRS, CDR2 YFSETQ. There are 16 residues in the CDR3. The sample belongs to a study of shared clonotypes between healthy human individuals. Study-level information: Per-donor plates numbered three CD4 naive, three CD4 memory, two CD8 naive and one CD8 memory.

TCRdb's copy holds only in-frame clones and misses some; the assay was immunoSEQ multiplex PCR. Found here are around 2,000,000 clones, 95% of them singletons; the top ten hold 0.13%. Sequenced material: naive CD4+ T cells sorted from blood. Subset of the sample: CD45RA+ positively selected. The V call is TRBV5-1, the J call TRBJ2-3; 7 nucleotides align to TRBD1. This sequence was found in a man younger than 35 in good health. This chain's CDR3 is CASSPPRDRSTDTQYF. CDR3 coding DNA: TGCGCCAGCAGCCCGCCCCGGGACAGAAGCACAGATACGCAGTATTTT.